This T cell receptor beta chain was recorded in a study of blood T cell repertoires in COVID-19. Across the whole study: Some COVID-19 samples were acute and others convalescent; all came from the United States, Italy and Spain. PBMCs, B-cell-depleted T cells, or T cells were the source of the cDNA or gDNA that made up the material.

Enrolment of Seattle patients took place during active infection, and they were followed longitudinally. Trimming removed 0 bases from V and 0 bases from J, with 9 bases in between. This CDR3 has 16 amino acids. The V gene's germline CDR1 is MGHRA and CDR2 YSYEKL. Study processing details: Amplified reference gene primers provided the basis for estimating nucleated cell counts. Clones were read by immunoSEQ multiplex PCR, and TCRdb kept only the in-frame ones, dropping some. V, J and clone size reflect that table, while D and trimming were determined from the DNA. The profile covers 150,000 to 200,000 clones, with roughly 92% appearing a single time and roughly 0.7% taken by the ten largest.

The receptor was derived from a young man with COVID-19, enrolled during active disease. Specimen: peripheral blood. V and J are TRBV4-1 and TRBJ2-1; no firm D call. DNA for the CDR3: TGCGCCAGCAGCCAAGATGGCTCGAACTCCTACAATGAGCAGTTCTTC. Encoded protein: CASSQDGSNSYNEQFF.